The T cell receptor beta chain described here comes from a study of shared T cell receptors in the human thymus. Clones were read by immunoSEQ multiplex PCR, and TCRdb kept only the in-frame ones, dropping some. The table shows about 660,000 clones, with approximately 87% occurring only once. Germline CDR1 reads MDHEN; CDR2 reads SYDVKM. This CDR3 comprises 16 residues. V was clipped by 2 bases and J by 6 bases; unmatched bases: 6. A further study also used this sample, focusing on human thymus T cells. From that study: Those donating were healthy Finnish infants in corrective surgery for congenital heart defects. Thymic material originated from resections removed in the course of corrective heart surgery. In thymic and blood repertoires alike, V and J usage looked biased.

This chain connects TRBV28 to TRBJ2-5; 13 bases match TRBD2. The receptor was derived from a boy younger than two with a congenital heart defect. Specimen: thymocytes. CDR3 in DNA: TGTGCCAGCAGTTTACCGGGACTAGCGGGATTACAGACCCAGTACTTC. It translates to CASSLPGLAGLQTQYF.